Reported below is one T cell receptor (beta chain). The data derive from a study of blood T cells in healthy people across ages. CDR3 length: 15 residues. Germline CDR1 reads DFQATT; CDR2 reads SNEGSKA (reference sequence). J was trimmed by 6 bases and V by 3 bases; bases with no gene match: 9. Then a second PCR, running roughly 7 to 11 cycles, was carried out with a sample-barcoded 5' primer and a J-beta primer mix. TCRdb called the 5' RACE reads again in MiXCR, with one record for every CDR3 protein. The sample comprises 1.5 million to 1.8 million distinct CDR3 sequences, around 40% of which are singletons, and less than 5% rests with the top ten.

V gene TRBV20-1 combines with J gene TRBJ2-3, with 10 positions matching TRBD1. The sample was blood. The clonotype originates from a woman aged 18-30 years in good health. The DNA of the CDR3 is TGCAGTGCTAGTGACCCGGGACAGGGGTTCGATACGCAGTATTTT. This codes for CSASDPGQGFDTQYF.